The next 11 T cell receptor beta chains were all read from a single sample in a study of early T cells in non-severe SARS-CoV-2 infection. TCRdb re-analysed the 5' RACE reads in MiXCR, keeping a single row per CDR3 protein. The sample consists of tens of thousands of distinct CDR3 sequences, approximately 12% of them appearing once. Source material: whole blood. These TCRs come from an adult who was a healthcare worker with PCR-confirmed SARS-CoV-2 infection or an uninfected control (not recorded which).

The CDR3 nucleotides are TGTGCCAGCAGCCCTAGCGGGAGTGGCTTCGGCGGTGGTGAGCAGTTCTTC. This translates into CASSPSGSGFGGGEQFF. The chain uses TRBV11-2 and TRBJ2-1, with 10 bases that match TRBD2. This CDR3 is built from 17 residues. V dropped 5 bases and J dropped 9; count of bases not matched to a gene: 16. Germline CDR1 is SGHAT and CDR2 is FQNNGV.

This clonotype has a count of ten or more. V gene TRBV5-1 combines with J gene TRBJ1-2, with a tentative D call TRBD1 (5 bases). CDR1 is SGHRS and CDR2 is YFSETQ in the germline V gene. The CDR3 covers 15 residues. V was cut by 0 bases and J by 0 bases, with 9 bases left in between. Here the CDR3 DNA reads TGCGCCAGCAGCTTGGGCGGGGCTACTAACTATGGCTACACCTTC. Translated, it gives CASSLGGATNYGYTF.

This clonotype was observed at least ten times. This chain joins TRBV6-1 and TRBJ1-1; unclear D gene. V was trimmed by 2 bases and J by 5 bases, leaving 12 bases between them. Germline-derived CDR1 and CDR2 are MNHNS and SASEGT. The CDR3 length is 14 residues. The CDR3: CASSEPPAGTEAFF. CDR3 sequence (DNA): TGTGCCAGCAGTGAACCCCCCGCGGGGACTGAAGCTTTCTTT.

This clonotype was observed many times. The chain combines TRBV7-6 with TRBJ2-7; D remains ambiguous. Trimming removed 2 bases from V and 7 bases from J, with 12 bases in between. CDR1 is SGHVS and CDR2 is FNYEAQ in the germline V gene. The CDR3 length is 13 residues. CDR3 sequence: CASSLLPAGEQYF. The CDR3 DNA reads TGTGCCAGCAGCTTACTTCCAGCCGGGGAGCAGTACTTC. Supplemented by reference TRBV7-6 and TRBJ2-7, the full variable domain reads GAGVSQSPRYKVTKRGQDVALRCDPISGHVSLYWYRQALGQGPEFLTYFNYEAQQDKSGLPNDRFSAERPEGSISTLTIQRTEQRDSAMYRCASSLLPAGEQYFGPGTRLTVT.

There are a few counts of this clonotype. The gene calls are TRBV19 and TRBJ2-1, with D tentatively TRBD1 (6 bases). Germline CDR1 and CDR2: LNHDA and SQIVND (reference sequence). CDR3 size: 13 residues. V was cut by 4 bases and J by 7 bases, with 11 bases left in between. DNA for the CDR3: TGTGCCAGTAGTAATGGGGGCTCGAATGAGCAGTTCTTC. Translated: CASSNGGSNEQFF. Complete variable domain (other parts from reference TRBV19 and TRBJ2-1): DGGITQSPKYLFRKEGQNVTLSCEQNLNHDAMYWYRQDPGQGLRLIYYSQIVNDFQKGDIAEGYSVSREKKESFPLTVTSAQKNPTAFYLCASSNGGSNEQFFGPGTRLTVL.

This clonotype was counted many times. The rearrangement uses TRBV6-1 and TRBJ1-5; D call uncertain. Trimming cost V 3 bases and J 5 bases, with 11 bases left between them. The CDR3 has 14 amino acids. CDR1 and CDR2 (germline): MNHNS, SASEGT. The CDR3: CASSDGTAHQPQHF. Written as DNA, the CDR3 is TGTGCCAGCAGTGACGGCACAGCTCATCAGCCCCAGCATTTT.

Ten or more counts support this clonotype. The CDR3 bases are TGTGCCAGCAGCTTGAAACGGAACACCGGGGAGCTGTTTTTT. Amino acid sequence: CASSLKRNTGELFF. J is TRBJ2-2 and V is TRBV7-8; no firm D call. The V end was cut by 3 bases, the J end by 1 base, with 6 bases between. Looked up from germline, CDR1 is SGHVS and CDR2 is FQNEAQ. CDR3 size: 14 residues.

This clonotype was found a few times. J is TRBJ1-4 and V is TRBV27; 9 nucleotides align to TRBD1. Germline V gene lookup returns CDR1 MNHEY and CDR2 SMNVEV (reference sequence). The CDR3 totals 16 residues. With V trimmed by 3 bases and J by 6 bases, 8 bases remained unmatched. The CDR3 sequence: CASSLLGTGRDEKLFF. The DNA of the CDR3 is TGTGCCAGCAGTTTGTTGGGGACAGGGAGGGATGAAAAACTGTTTTTT.

This clonotype was observed a handful of times. The chain carries TRBV29-1 and TRBJ2-1, with D possibly TRBD1 on 5 matching bases. V was shortened by 1 base and J by 3 bases, with 7 bases between the two germline ends. The CDR3 runs to 13 residues. In germline, CDR1 is SQVTM, CDR2 ANQGSEA. The CDR3: CSVEVQVYNEQFF. Written as DNA, the CDR3 is TGCAGCGTTGAAGTACAGGTCTACAATGAGCAGTTCTTC.

This clonotype was detected a few times. This CDR3 reads CASTARGRYEKLFF. CDR3 DNA sequence: TGTGCCAGCACCGCGCGAGGGCGTTATGAAAAACTGTTTTTT. This rearrangement joins TRBV7-9 to TRBJ1-4, with D uncertain. The germline gives CDR1 SEHNR, CDR2 FQNEAQ (reference sequence). The CDR3 is made up of 14 amino acids. V was cut by 7 bases and J by 6 bases, with 15 bases left in between.

The sample holds many counts of this clonotype. V gene TRBV7-9 combines with J gene TRBJ2-7; 9 positions agree with TRBD2. Germline lookup yields CDR1 SEHNR and CDR2 FQNEAQ (reference sequence). The CDR3 spans 14 residues. With V trimmed by 3 bases and J by 4 bases, 4 bases remained unmatched. As DNA, the CDR3 is TGTGCCAGCAGCTTGGATCTAGCGGGGTACGAGCAGTACTTC. Its translation is CASSLDLAGYEQYF.